This T cell receptor beta chain comes out of a study of STAT3 mutations in large granular lymphocyte leukemia. Overall study: Roughly 38% of treated T-LGLL patients showed hematologic response to immunosuppression.

Measured with immunoSEQ multiplex PCR; TCRdb has only the in-frame clones, and not every one. Here the sample spans about 42,000 clones, 80% to 90% being singletons. V lost 5 bases and J 2 bases, leaving 18 bases between the germline ends. The CDR3 has 16 amino acids. The V gene's germline CDR1 is SGHRS and CDR2 YFSETQ. Study-wide results and limits: At least one immunodominant TCR beta clonotype appeared in every T-cell large granular lymphocyte leukemia patient.

Comments on this clone: Its antigen remains unknown.

Sequences were obtained from PBMCs. V usage is TRBV5-1 and J usage is TRBJ2-3, with D hard to call. The source of this sequence is a human donor with T large granular lymphocyte leukemia. Some clones in this sample may be carry-over from other donors' samples. The CDR3 reads CASRVTTLSITDTQYF. CDR3 in DNA: TGCGCCAGCAGGGTTACTACCCTCTCAATCACAGATACGCAGTATTTT.